This paragraph covers one TCR beta chain sequence. Different DNA sequences within this sample yield the same CDR3. The Seattle patients joined while their infection was active and were tracked longitudinally afterward. This sample stems from a study of blood T cell repertoires in COVID-19. Study details: Material from acute and convalescent COVID-19 was sourced from the United States, Italy and Spain. In each case, the material was cDNA or gDNA derived from T cells, B-cell-depleted T cells, or PBMCs.

Source study methods: Amplification of reference gene primers provided the estimated nucleated cell counts. Libraries were prepared by immunoSEQ multiplex PCR; TCRdb keeps only in-frame clonotypes and omits some of them. D and trimming were read from the DNA, whereas the V and J calls and clone size are those reported in that table. Among approximately 140,000 clones listed, less than 90% were seen once. The CDR3 covers 12 residues. Germline lookup yields CDR1 MNHEY and CDR2 SVGAGI. Trimming removed 9 bases from V and 5 bases from J; junction bases left unmatched: 7. The sequence derives from a human donor with COVID-19, enrolled during active disease. The donor label of this sample is uncertain. Sequences were obtained from peripheral blood. V and J are TRBV6-5 and TRBJ2-7; 7 bases map to TRBD2. The CDR3 is CASSRGGDEQYF. CDR3 bases: TGTGCCAGTTCGCGTGGGGGGGACGAGCAGTACTTC.